This TCR beta chain was sequenced during a study of cytomegalovirus exposure and HLA in healthy donors. The repertoire was sequenced with immunoSEQ multiplex PCR; TCRdb's copy has only in-frame clones and lacks some. The sample gives over 150,000 clones, just under 90% of which show up once; 10% is in the top ten. Study results and caveats: Accounts indicate the classifier identified cytomegalovirus status with strong specificity and sensitivity.

The trim removed 5 bases at V and 6 bases at J, leaving 15 bases unmatched. CDR1 and CDR2 (germline): SGHVS, FQNEAQ. The CDR3 is 18 amino acids. This clone was observed a handful of times. Its antigen is still unknown. The sequenced sample consisted of PBMCs. The V and J genes are TRBV7-8 and TRBJ2-2; TRBD1 matches at 10 bases. The sequence was collected from a woman aged 18-29 years in good health and CMV-seropositive. The CDR3 nucleotides read TGTGCCAGCAGCCTTGGGGGTATTCGGGGACAGGGGTCCGGGGAGCTGTTTTTT. The encoded protein is CASSLGGIRGQGSGELFF. The entire variable domain, with the rest obtained from reference TRBV7-8 and TRBJ2-2, is as follows: GAGVSQSPRYKVAKRGQDVALRCDPISGHVSLFWYQQALGQGPEFLTYFQNEAQLDKSGLPSDRFFAERPEGSVSTLKIQRTQQEDSAVYLCASSLGGIRGQGSGELFFGEGSRLTVL.